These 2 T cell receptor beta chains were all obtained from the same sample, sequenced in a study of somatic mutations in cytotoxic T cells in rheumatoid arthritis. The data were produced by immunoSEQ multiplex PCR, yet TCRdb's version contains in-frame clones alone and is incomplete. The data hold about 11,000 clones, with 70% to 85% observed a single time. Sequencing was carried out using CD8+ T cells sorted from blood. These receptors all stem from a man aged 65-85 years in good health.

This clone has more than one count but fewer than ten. This CDR3 is CSVGGGSAYSYEQYF. The CDR3 DNA reads as TGCAGCGTTGGAGGCGGTAGCGCTTACTCCTACGAGCAGTACTTC. The gene calls are TRBV29-1 and TRBJ2-7; TRBD2 might be the D (5 bases). Trimming shortened V by 4 bases and J by 0 bases, and 16 bases separated the two germline ends. This CDR3 comprises 15 residues. CDR1 and CDR2 (germline): SQVTM, ANQGSEA.

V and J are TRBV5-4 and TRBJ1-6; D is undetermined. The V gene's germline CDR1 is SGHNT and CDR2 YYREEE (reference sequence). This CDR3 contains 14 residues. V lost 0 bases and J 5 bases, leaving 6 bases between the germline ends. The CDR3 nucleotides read TGTGCCAGCAGCTTGGGGCTGAATAATTCACCCCTCCACTTT. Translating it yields CASSLGLNNSPLHF. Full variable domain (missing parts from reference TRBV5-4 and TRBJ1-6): ETGVTQSPTHLIKTRGQQVTLRCSSQSGHNTVSWYQQALGQGPQFIFQYYREEENGRGNFPPRFSGLQFPNYSSELNVNALELDDSALYLCASSLGLNNSPLHFGNGTRLTVT.